This TCR beta chain was sequenced in a study of PD-1 blockade in classical Hodgkin lymphoma. Study-wide points: With respect to the repertoire differences, their causes, possibly disease activity or prior therapy, remain undefined.

The protocol was immunoSEQ multiplex PCR, while the TCRdb copy is restricted to in-frame clones and leaves out a portion. The sample gives over 60,000 clones, nearly 95% of which show up once; about 2.8% is in the top ten. To note about this clone: What it recognizes is unknown.

Time point here: newly diagnosed, previously untreated cHL patient sample. PBMCs representing newly diagnosed, untreated classical Hodgkin lymphoma functioned as the comparison. The CDR3 spans 11 residues. In germline, CDR1 is SNHLY, CDR2 FYNNEI. Trimming pared 7 bases from V and 4 bases from J, leaving 7 bases between. This chain connects TRBV2 to TRBJ1-2, with D possibly being TRBD1 (6 bases). This clonotype originated in a human donor with classical Hodgkin lymphoma. Sequences were obtained from peripheral blood mononuclear cells (PBMCs). The CDR3 DNA is TGTGCCAGCACAGGGGTCTATGGCTACACCTTC. This codes for CASTGVYGYTF. The variable domain in full, with the rest retrieved from reference TRBV2 and TRBJ1-2, is EPEVTQTPSHQVTQMGQEVILRCVPISNHLYFYWYRQILGQKVEFLVSFYNNEISEKSEIFDDQFSVERPDGSNFTLKIRSTKLEDSAMYFCASTGVYGYTFGSGTRLTVV.